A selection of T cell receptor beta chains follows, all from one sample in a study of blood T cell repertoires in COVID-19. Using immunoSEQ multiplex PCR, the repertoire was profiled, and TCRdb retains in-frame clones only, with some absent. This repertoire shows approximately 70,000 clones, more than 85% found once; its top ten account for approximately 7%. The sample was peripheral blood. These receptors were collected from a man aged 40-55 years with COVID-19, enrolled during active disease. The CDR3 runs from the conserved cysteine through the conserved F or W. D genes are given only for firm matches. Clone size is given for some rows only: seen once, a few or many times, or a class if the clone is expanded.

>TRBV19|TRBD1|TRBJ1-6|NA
CASSHRDRVNSPLHF
TGTGCCAGTAGTCACCGGGACAGGGTTAATTCACCCCTCCACTTT
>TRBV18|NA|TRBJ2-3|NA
CASSADSAPVKQYF
TGTGCCAGCTCAGCCGACTCGGCTCCCGTTAAGCAGTATTTT
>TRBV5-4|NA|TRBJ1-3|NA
CASSLGTTDSGNTIYF
TGTGCCAGCAGCTTGGGGACGACAGACTCTGGAAACACCATATATTTT
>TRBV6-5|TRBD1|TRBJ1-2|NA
CASRLGTGGLYGYTF
TGTGCCAGCCGCCTCGGGACAGGGGGCCTCTATGGCTACACCTTC
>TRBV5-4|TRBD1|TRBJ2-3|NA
CASSLGGQGYSDTQYF
TGTGCCAGCAGCTTGGGGGGACAGGGATACTCAGATACGCAGTATTTT
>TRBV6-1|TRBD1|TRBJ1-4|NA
CASSETGTANEKLFF
TGTGCCAGCAGTGAAACCGGGACAGCTAATGAAAAACTGTTTTTT
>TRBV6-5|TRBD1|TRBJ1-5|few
CASSLTGDYQPQHF
TGTGCCAGCAGTCTTACAGGGGATTATCAGCCCCAGCATTTT
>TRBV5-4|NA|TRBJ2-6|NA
CASSRSVSSGANVLTF
TGTGCCAGCAGCCGTAGCGTAAGCTCTGGGGCCAACGTCCTGACTTTC
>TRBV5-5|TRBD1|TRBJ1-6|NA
CASSSAPGQGYSPLHF
TGTGCCAGCAGCTCGGCTCCGGGACAGGGTTATTCACCCCTCCACTTT
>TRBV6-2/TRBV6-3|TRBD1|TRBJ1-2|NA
CASRPSTTDRGQYYGYTF
TGTGCCAGCAGACCTTCTACGACCGACAGGGGCCAATATTATGGCTACACCTTC
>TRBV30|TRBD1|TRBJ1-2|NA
CAWSSSGTGENYGYTF
TGTGCCTGGAGTTCCTCCGGGACAGGGGAAAACTATGGCTACACCTTC
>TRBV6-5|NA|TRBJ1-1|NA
CASSYSGVRTEAFF
TGTGCCAGCAGTTACTCAGGAGTGAGGACTGAAGCTTTCTTT
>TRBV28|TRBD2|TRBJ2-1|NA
CASRTIAGGYNEQFF
TGTGCCAGCCGAACTATAGCGGGGGGATACAATGAGCAGTTCTTC
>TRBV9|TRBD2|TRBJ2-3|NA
CASSARTSGGFTDTQYF
TGTGCCAGCAGCGCCCGGACTAGCGGGGGATTCACAGATACGCAGTATTTT
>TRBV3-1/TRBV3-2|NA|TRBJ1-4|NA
CATATNEKLFF
TGTGCCACCGCAACTAATGAAAAACTGTTTTTT